These 5 T cell receptor beta chains were sequenced from one sample in a study of blood T cells in healthy people across ages. Then a second PCR, running roughly 7 to 11 cycles, was carried out with a sample-barcoded 5' primer and a J-beta primer mix. Each CDR3 protein is one row after TCRdb ran MiXCR on the 5' RACE reads. The sample yields approximately 680,000 distinct CDR3 sequences, approximately 30% seen once. The source material was blood. Receptor source: a woman of 80 years or more in good health.

This clonotype was recorded a few times. CDR3 bases: TGTGCCAGCTCACCTCTGCCGAGAGAGAACACTGAAGCTTTCTTT. Its protein product is CASSPLPRENTEAFF. V is TRBV18 and J is TRBJ1-1; D is uncertain. The V gene's germline CDR1 is KGHSH and CDR2 LQKENI. The CDR3 spans 15 residues. With 3 bases removed from V and 1 base from J, the gap between germline ends came to 12 bases.

The V call is TRBV7-2, the J call TRBJ2-7, with a weak D call TRBD1 (6 bases). Germline-derived CDR1 and CDR2 are SGHTA and FQGNSA. V was pared by 2 bases and J by 3 bases, with 14 bases between. The CDR3 consists of 15 residues. CDR3 DNA: TGTGCCAGCAGCTTATCCCAGGGGAGTAACTACGAGCAGTACTTC. Translated, it gives CASSLSQGSNYEQYF.

This clonotype was detected ten times or more. The rearrangement uses TRBV10-3 and TRBJ1-2; no firm D call. The CDR3 runs 16 residues. Trimming shortened V by 2 bases and J by 4 bases, and 17 bases separated the two germline ends. Germline assignment: CDR1 ENHRY and CDR2 SYGVKD. The CDR3 coding sequence is TGTGCCATCAGTGAGGAGACCCGTATAGGATCCTATGGCTACACCTTC. Protein sequence: CAISEETRIGSYGYTF.

This clonotype came up many times. The CDR3 loop reads CASSLYRVNEQFF. Written as DNA, the CDR3 is TGTGCCAGCAGCTTGTACAGGGTGAATGAGCAGTTCTTC. The V gene is TRBV7-2, the J gene TRBJ2-1; a possible D gene is TRBD1 (6 bases). The CDR3 covers 13 residues. The germline V and J ends were trimmed by 3 bases and 7 bases, with 10 bases remaining between them. Germline-derived CDR1 and CDR2 are SGHTA and FQGNSA.

This chain connects TRBV11-3 to TRBJ2-3; D possibly corresponds to TRBD2 (6 bases). Trimming removed 5 bases from V and 4 bases from J, with 13 bases in between. The CDR3 has 14 amino acids. Germline V gene data show CDR1 as SGHNT and CDR2 as YENEEA. In DNA form, the CDR3 reads TGTGCCAGCAGCCCCGGGACTCGCCCAGATACGCAGTATTTT. Its protein product is CASSPGTRPDTQYF. The whole variable domain, filled in from reference TRBV11-3 and TRBJ2-3, reads EAGVVQSPRYKIIEKKQPVAFWCNPISGHNTLYWYLQNLGQGPELLIRYENEEAVDDSQLPKDRFSAERLKGVDSTLKIQPAELGDSAVYLCASSPGTRPDTQYFGPGTRLTVL.